This TCR beta chain was profiled in a study of blood T cell repertoires in COVID-19. Study details: Researchers got acute and convalescent COVID-19 samples from the United States, Italy and Spain. T cells, B-cell-depleted T cells, or PBMCs supplied cDNA or gDNA.

CDR3 size: 13 residues. The V and J ends lost 0 bases and 14 bases respectively, with 16 bases between them. Germline V gene lookup returns CDR1 SEHNR and CDR2 FQNEAQ (reference sequence). This clone was observed a few times. As originally analysed: Nucleated cell number was recorded as an estimate derived from reference gene primer amplification. Only in-frame clones appear in the TCRdb table, and some are missing; sequencing was by immunoSEQ multiplex PCR. V and J calls and clone size come straight from that table; D and trimming were deduced from the DNA. This table holds some 190,000 clones, around nine tenths found once.

The specimen was peripheral blood. The TCR was taken from a young man with active or convalescent COVID-19. The rearrangement links TRBV7-9 to TRBJ1-1; D might be TRBD1 (5 bases). The CDR3 nucleotides read TGTGCCAGCAGCTTAGCGCATCTCACAGGCACCTTCTTT. Encoded protein: CASSLAHLTGTFF.